This entry concerns a single T cell receptor beta chain. There are 17 residues in the CDR3. CDR1 is SGHVS, CDR2 FQNEAQ, per germline. The V segment lost 5 bases and the J segment 4 bases; nucleotides outside the gene matches: 11. Clones were sequenced by immunoSEQ multiplex PCR, and TCRdb holds only the in-frame ones, with some missing. The profile shows about 130,000 clones, around 96% of them singletons. These data originate in a study of control samples from healthy donors and cancer patients. The chain recombines TRBV7-8 with TRBJ2-2, with 9 nucleotides matching TRBD1. The clonotype was recovered from a man aged 30 to 39 in good health. The sequencing input was blood. The CDR3: CASSPIGQGSFTGELFF. The CDR3, as DNA: TGTGCCAGCAGCCCCATTGGACAGGGGTCTTTCACCGGGGAGCTGTTTTTT.